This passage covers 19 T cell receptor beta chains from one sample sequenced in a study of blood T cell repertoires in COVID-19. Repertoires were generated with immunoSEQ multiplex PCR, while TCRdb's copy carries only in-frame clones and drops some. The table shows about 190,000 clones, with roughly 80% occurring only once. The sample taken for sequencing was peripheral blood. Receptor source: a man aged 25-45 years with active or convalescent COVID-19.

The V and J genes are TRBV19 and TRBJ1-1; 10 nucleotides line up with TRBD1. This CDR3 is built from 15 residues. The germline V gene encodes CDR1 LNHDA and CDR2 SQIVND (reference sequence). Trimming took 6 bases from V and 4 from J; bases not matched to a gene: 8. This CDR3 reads CASRRDRGGGTEAFF. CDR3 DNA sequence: TGTGCCAGTAGGCGGGACAGGGGAGGGGGCACTGAAGCTTTCTTT.

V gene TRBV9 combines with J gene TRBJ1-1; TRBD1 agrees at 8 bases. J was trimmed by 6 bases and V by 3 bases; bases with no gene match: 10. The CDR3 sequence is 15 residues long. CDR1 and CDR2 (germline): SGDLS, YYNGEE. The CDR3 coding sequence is TGTGCCAGCAGCGCGCAGGGACAGGTCTCGGCTGAAGCTTTCTTT. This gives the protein CASSAQGQVSAEAFF. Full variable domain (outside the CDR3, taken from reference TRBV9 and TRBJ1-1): DSGVTQTPKHLITATGQRVTLRCSPRSGDLSVYWYQQSLDQGLQFLIQYYNGEERAKGNILERFSAQQFPDLHSELNLSSLELGDSALYFCASSAQGQVSAEAFFGQGTRLTVV.

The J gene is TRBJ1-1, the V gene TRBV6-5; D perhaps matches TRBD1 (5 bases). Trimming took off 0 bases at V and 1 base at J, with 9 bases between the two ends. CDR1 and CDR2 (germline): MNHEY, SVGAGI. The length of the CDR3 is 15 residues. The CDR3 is CASSYSPDTNTEAFF. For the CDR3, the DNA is TGTGCCAGCAGTTACTCGCCGGACACGAACACTGAAGCTTTCTTT.

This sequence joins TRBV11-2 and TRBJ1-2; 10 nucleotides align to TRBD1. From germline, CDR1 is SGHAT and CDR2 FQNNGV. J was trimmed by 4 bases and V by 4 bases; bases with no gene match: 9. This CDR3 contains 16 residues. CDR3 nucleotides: TGTGCCAGCAGCTCGGGGACAGGGGTCCCCTTCTATGGCTACACCTTC. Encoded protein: CASSSGTGVPFYGYTF.

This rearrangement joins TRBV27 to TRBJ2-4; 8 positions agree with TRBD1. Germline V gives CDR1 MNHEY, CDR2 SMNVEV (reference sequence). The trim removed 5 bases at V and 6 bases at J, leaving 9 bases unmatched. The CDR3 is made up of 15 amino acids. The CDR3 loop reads CASSNQGAGGNIQYF. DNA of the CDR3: TGTGCCAGCAGTAATCAGGGGGCAGGTGGAAACATTCAGTACTTC.

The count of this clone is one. In nucleotides, the CDR3 is TGTGCCAGCAGCCCCCAAACGGGGGGGGTCTATGAGCAGTTCTTC. Protein product: CASSPQTGGVYEQFF. The chain joins TRBV7-3 to TRBJ2-1, with 8 bases fitting TRBD2. CDR1 is SGHTA and CDR2 is FQGTGA in the germline V gene. With 5 bases clipped from V and 8 bases from J, the junction kept 11 bases outside the gene matches. The CDR3 covers 15 residues.

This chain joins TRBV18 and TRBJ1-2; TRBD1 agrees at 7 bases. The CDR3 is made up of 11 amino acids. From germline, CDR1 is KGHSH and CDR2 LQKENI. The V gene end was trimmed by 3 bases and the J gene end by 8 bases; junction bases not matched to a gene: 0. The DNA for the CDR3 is TGTGCCAGCTCACCGGGACAGGGCTACACCTTC. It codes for CASSPGQGYTF.

CDR3 sequence reads: CASRAGPWVYEQYF. Here the CDR3 DNA reads TGTGCCAGCAGGGCGGGACCCTGGGTCTACGAGCAGTACTTC. The J gene is TRBJ2-7, the V gene TRBV28, with a tentative D call TRBD2 (6 bases). The V gene's germline CDR1 is MDHEN and CDR2 SYDVKM. The CDR3 extends over 14 amino acids. V lost 6 bases and J 3 bases, leaving 15 bases between the germline ends.

The CDR3 protein is CASSFSHRGSQETQYF. CDR3 in DNA: TGTGCCAGCAGTTTTTCTCACAGGGGATCCCAAGAGACCCAGTACTTC. The chain has TRBV27 and TRBJ2-5, with TRBD1 identical over 7 bases. CDR3 length: 16 amino acids. Per the germline V gene, CDR1 is MNHEY and CDR2 is SMNVEV (reference sequence). Unmatched junction bases numbered 8, after V lost 3 bases and J lost 1 base.

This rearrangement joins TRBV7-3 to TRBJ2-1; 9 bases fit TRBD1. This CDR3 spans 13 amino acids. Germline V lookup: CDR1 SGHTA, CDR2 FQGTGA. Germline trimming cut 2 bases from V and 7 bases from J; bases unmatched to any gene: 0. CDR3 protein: CASSLDRGNEQFF. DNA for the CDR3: TGTGCCAGCAGCTTAGACAGGGGGAATGAGCAGTTCTTC.

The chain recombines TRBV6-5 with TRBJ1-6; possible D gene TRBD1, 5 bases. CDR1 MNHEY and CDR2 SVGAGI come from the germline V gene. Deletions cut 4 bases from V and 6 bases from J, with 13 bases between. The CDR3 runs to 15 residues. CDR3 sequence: CASSWRDGGNSPLHF. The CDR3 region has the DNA TGTGCCAGCAGTTGGCGGGACGGCGGTAATTCACCCCTCCACTTT.

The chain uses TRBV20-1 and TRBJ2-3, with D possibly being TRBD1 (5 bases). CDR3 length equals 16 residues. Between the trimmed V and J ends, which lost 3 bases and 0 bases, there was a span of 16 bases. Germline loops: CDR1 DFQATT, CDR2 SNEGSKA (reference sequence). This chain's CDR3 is CSASLFRAGSTDTQYF. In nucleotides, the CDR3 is TGCAGTGCTAGTTTATTCCGGGCAGGGAGCACAGATACGCAGTATTTT.

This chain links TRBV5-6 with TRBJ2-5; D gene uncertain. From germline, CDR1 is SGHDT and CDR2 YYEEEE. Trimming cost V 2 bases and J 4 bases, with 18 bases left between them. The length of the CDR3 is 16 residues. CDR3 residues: CASSFRLRKRIETQYF. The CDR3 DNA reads TGTGCCAGCAGCTTTCGTTTGCGGAAGCGTATAGAGACCCAGTACTTC.

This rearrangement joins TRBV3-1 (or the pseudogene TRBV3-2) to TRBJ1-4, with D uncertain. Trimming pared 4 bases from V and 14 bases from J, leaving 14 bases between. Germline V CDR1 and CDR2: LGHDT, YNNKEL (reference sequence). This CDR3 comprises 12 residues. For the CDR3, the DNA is TGTGCCAGCAGCCCTACCGTTCTCCGCCTGTTTTTT. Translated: CASSPTVLRLFF.

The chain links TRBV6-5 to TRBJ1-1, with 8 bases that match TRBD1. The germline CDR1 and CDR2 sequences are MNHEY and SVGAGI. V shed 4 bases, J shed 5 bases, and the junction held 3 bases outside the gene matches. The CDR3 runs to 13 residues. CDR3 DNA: TGTGCCAGCAGTTTAACAGGGGGGACTGAAGCTTTCTTT. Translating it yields CASSLTGGTEAFF.

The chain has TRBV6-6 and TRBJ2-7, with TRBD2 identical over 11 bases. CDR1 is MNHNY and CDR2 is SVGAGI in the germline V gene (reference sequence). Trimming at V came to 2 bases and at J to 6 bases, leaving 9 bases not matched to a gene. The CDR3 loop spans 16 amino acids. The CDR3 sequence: CASSYGVAGGHREQYF. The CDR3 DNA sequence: TGTGCCAGCAGTTACGGGGTAGCGGGAGGGCATCGCGAGCAGTACTTC.

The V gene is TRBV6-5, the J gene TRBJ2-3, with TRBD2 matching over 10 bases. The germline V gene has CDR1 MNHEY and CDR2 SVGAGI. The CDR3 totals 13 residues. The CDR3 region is CSGSGRATDTQYF. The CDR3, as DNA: TGTTCAGGGAGCGGGAGGGCCACAGATACGCAGTATTTT.

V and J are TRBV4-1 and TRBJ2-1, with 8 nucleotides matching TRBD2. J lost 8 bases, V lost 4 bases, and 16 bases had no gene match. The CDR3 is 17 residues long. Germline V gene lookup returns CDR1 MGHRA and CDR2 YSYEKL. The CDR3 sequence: CASSPDPPGGRNDEQFF. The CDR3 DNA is TGCGCCAGCAGCCCCGACCCCCCGGGAGGGCGAAACGATGAGCAGTTCTTC.

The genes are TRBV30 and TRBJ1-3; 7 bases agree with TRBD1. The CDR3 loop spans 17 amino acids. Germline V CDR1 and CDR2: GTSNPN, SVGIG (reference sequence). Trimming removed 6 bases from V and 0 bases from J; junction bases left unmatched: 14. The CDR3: CACPSGTASYSGNTIYF. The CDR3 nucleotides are TGTGCCTGCCCCTCCGGGACAGCGTCGTACTCTGGAAACACCATATATTTT. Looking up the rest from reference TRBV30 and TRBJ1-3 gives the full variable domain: SQTIHQWPATLVQPVGSPLSLECTVEGTSNPNLYWYRQAAGRGLQLLFYSVGIGQISSEVPQNLSASRPQDRQFILSSKKLLLSDSGFYLCACPSGTASYSGNTIYFGEGSWLTVV.